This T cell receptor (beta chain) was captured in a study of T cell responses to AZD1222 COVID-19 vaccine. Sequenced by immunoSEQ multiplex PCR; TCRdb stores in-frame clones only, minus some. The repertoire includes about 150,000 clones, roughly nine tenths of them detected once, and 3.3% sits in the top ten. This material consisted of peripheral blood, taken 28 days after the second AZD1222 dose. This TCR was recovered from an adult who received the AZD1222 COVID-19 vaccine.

CDR3 in amino acids: CASSSGAGGQIYNEQFF. CDR3 sequence (DNA): TGTGCCAGCAGCTCGGGTGCGGGAGGGCAAATTTACAATGAGCAGTTCTTC. V usage is TRBV11-2 and J usage is TRBJ2-1; 9 nucleotides align to TRBD2. CDR1 is SGHAT, CDR2 FQNNGV, per germline. The CDR3 totals 17 residues. J gave up 4 bases and V 4 bases, and 11 bases lay outside the gene matches.